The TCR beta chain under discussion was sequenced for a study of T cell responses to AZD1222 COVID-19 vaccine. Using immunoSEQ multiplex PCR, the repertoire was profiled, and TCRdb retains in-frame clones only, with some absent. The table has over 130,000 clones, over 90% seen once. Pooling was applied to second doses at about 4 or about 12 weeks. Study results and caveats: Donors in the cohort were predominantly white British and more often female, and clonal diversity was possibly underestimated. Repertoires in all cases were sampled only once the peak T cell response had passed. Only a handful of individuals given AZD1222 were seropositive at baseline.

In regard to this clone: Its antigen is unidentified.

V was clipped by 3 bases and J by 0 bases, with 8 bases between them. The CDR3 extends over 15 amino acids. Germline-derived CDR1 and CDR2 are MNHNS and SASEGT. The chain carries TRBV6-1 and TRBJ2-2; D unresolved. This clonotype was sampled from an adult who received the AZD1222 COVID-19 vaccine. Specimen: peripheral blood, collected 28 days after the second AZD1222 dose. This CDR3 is CASSDLRANTGELFF. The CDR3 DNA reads TGTGCCAGCAGTGACCTCAGAGCGAACACCGGGGAGCTGTTTTTT.